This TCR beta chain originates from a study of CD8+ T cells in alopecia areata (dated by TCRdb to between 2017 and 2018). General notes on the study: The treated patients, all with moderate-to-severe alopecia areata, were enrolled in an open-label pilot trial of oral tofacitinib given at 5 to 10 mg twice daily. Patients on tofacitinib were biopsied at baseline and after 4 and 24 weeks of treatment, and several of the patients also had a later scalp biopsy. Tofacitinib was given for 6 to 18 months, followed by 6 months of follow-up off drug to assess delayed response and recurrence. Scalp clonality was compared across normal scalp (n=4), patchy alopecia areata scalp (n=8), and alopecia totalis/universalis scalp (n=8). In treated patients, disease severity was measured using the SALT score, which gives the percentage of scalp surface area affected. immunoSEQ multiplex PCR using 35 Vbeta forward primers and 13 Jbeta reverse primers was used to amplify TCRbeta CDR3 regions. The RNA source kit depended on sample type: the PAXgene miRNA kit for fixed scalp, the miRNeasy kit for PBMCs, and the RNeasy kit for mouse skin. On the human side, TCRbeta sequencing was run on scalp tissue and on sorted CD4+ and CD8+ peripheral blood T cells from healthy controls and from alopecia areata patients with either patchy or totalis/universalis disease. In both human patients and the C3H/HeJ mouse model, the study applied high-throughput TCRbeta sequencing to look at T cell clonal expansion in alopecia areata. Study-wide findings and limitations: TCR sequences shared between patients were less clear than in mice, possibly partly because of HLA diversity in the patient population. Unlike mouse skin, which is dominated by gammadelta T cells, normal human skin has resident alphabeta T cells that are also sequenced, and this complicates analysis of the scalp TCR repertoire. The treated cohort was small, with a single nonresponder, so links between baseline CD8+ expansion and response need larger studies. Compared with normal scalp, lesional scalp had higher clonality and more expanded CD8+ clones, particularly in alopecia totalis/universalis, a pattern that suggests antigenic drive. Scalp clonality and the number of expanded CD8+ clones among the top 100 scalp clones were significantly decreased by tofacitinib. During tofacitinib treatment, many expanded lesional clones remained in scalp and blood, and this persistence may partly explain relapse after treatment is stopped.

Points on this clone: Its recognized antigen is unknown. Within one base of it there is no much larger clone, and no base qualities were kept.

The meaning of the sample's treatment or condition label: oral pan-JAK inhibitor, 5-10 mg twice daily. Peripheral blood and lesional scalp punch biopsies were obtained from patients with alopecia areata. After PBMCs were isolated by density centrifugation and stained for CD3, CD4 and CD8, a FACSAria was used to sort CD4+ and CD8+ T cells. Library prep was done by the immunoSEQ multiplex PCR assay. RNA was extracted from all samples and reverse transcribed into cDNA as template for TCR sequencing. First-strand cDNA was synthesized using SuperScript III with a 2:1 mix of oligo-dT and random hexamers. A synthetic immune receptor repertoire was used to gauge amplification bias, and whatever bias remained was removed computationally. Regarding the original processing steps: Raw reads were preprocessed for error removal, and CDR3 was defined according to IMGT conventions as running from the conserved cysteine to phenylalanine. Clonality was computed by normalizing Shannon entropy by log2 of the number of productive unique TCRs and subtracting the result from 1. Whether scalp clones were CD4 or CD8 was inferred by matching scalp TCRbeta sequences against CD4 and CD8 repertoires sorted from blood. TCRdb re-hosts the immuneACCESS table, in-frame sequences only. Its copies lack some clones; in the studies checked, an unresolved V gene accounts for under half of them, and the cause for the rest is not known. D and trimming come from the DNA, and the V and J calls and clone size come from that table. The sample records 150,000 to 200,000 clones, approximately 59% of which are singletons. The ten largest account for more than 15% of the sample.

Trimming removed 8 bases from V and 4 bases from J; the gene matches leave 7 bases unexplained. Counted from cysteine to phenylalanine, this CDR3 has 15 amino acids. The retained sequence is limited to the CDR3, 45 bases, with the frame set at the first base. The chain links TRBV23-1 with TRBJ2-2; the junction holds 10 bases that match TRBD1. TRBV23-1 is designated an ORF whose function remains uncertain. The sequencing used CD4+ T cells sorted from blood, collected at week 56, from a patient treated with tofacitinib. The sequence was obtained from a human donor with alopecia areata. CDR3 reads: CASGAGTGVTGELFF. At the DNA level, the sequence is TGCGCCAGCGGAGCCGGGACAGGGGTCACCGGGGAGCTGTTTTTT.